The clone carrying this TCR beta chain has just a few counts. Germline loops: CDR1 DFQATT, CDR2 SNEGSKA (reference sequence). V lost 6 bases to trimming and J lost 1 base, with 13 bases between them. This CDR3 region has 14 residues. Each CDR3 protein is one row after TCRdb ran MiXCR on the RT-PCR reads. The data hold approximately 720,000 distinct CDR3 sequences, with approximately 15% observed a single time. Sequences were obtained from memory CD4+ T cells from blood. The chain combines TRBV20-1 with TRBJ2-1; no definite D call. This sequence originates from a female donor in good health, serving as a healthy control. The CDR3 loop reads CSAHPGQSYNEQFF. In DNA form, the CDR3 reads TGCAGTGCCCATCCGGGTCAGTCCTACAATGAGCAGTTCTTC.